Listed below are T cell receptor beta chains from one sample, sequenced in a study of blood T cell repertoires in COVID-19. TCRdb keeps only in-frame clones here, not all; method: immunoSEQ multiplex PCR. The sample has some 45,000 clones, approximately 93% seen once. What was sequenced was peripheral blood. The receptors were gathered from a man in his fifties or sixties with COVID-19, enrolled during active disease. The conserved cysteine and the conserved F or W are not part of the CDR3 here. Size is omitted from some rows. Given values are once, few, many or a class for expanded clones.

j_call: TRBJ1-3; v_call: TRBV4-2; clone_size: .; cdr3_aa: ASSPGTGGTGNTIY
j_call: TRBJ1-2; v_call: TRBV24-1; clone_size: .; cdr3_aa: ATIPGQKNGYT
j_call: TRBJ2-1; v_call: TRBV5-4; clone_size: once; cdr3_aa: ASSSSGSSYNEQF
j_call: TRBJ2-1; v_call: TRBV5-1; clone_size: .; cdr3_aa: ASSLALQGTYNEQF
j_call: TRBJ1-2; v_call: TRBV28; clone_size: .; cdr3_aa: ASSLGASSGYT
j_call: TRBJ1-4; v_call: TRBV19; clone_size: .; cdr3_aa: ASSKHTGVNEKLF
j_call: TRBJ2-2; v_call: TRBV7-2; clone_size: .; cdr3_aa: ASSYLLAGGTYTGELF
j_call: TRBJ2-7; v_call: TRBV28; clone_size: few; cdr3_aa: ASRPGTGGPYEQY
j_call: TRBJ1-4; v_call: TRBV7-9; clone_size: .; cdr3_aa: ASSSVQGVGKLF
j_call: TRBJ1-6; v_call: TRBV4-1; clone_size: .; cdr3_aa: ASSQENRSPLH
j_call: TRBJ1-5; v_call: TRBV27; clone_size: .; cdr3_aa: ASSFSDSEPQH
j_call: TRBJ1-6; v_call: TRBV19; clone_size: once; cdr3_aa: ASSDGTDLYNSPLH
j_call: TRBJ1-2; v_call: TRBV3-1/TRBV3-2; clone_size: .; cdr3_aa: ASSVSLNRGRIYGYT
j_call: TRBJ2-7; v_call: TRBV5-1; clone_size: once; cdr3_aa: ASSPALRGGGPYEQY
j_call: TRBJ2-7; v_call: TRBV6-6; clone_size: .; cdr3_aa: ASRKPGSLGEQY
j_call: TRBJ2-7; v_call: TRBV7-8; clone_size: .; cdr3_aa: ASSLVDWSYEQY
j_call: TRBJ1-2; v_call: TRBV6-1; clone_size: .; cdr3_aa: ASSEPGQLNYGYT
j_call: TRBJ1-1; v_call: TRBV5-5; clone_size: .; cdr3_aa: AWTGEGTEAF
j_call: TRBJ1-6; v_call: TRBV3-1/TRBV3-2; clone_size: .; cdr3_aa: ASSQAGQAFNSPLH
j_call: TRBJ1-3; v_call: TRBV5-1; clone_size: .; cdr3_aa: ASSRGTGSGNTIY
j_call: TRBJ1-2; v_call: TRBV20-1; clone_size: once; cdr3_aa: SAPQGGGYT
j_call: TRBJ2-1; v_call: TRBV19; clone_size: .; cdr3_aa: ASSHGTGVYNEQF
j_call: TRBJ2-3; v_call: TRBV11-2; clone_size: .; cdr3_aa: ASSVRLAGGSDTQY
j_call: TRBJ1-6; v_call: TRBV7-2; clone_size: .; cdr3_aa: ASQRGGGNSPLH
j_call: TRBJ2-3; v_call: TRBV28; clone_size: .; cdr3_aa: ASRFLGQTLTDTQY
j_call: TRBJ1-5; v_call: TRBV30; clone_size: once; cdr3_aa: AWSPGQFINSNQPQH
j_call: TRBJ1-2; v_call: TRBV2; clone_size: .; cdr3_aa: ASSESSTSYGYT
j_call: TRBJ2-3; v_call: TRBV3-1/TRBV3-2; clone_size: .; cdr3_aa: ASSQVAGGTDTQY
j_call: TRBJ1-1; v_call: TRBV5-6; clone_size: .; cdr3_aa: ASSITPGQGAGEAF
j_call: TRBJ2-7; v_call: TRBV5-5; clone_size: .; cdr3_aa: ASTFGLAQYEQY
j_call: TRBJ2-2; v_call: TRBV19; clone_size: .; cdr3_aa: ASRGAGGVF
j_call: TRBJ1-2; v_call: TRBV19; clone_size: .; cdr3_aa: ASSRRTGEIGYT
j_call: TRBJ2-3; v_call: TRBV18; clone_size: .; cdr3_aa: ASSLWTGQGTDTQY
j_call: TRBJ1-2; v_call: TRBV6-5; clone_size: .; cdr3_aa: ASIGEGPFYGYT
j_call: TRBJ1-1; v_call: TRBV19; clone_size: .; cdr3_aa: ASSIPGNTEAF
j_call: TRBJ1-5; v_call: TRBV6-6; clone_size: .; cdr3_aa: ASTNQGKRNQPQH
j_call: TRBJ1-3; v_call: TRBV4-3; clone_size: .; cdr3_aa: ASSQVRGNTIY
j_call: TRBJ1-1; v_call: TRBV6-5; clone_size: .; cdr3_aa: ASRNAGTVNTEAF
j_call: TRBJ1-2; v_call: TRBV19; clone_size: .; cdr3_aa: ASSIAGLLYGYT
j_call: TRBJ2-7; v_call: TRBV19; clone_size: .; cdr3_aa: ASSKRGSGNVFEQY
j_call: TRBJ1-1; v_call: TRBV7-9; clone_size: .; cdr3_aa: ASSPGMNTEAF
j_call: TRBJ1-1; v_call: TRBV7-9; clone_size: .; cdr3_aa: ASTPGAVVNTEAF
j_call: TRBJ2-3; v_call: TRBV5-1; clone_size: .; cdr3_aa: ASSFSGLGTDTQY
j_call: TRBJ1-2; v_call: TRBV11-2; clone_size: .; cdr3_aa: ASSPDGNYGYT
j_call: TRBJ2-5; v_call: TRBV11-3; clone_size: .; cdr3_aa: ASSLSRGGQETQY
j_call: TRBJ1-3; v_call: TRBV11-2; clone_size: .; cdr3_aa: ASSSSASGNTIY